The 10 T cell receptor beta chains reported below all come from one sample, sequenced in a study of neoadjuvant anti-PD-1 for oral cavity cancer. Regarding time point: after neoadjuvant nivolumab, at surgical resection. Generated by immunoSEQ multiplex PCR, the TCRdb table keeps only in-frame clones and is missing some. The sample shows around 70,000 clones, approximately 81% of them seen only once. The sample consisted of PBMCs, taken after nivolumab (anti-PD-1) treatment. The receptor set was obtained from a person aged 40 to 85 with oral cavity squamous cell carcinoma.

V is TRBV9 and J is TRBJ1-4, with TRBD1 as a possible D gene (5 bases). Germline V lookup: CDR1 SGDLS, CDR2 YYNGEE. V was shortened by 3 bases and J by 5 bases, with 8 bases between the two germline ends. CDR3 length equals 13 residues. The CDR3 DNA sequence: TGTGCCAGCAGCGCAGGGCCCAATGAAAAACTGTTTTTT. Amino acid sequence: CASSAGPNEKLFF.

The gene calls are TRBV6-1 and TRBJ2-4; D not certain. The V and J ends lost 6 bases and 15 bases respectively, with 15 bases between them. CDR1 is MNHNS and CDR2 is SASEGT in the germline V gene. The CDR3 has 11 residues. CDR3 in DNA: TGTGCCAGCAGGAATACGGACCCGGGGTACTTC. The encoded protein is CASRNTDPGYF.

The chain uses TRBV18 and TRBJ1-1, with 8 bases that match TRBD1. The CDR3 loop spans 16 amino acids. CDR1 and CDR2 from the germline V gene are KGHSH and LQKENI. After removal of 4 bases from V and 1 base from J, the junction contained 8 bases not matched to a gene. CDR3 sequence (DNA): TGTGCCAGCTCACATGAGACAGGGGCAGGGAACACTGAAGCTTTCTTT. Translated: CASSHETGAGNTEAFF.

The V gene is TRBV28, the J gene TRBJ2-7; a possible D gene is TRBD1 (5 bases). CDR1 and CDR2 (germline): MDHEN, SYDVKM. This CDR3 has 11 amino acids. V lost 6 bases and J lost 7, with 10 bases in between. Written as DNA, the CDR3 is TGTGCCAGCAGCGACAGCGATGAGCAGTACTTC. As protein: CASSDSDEQYF. The full variable domain, rest sourced from reference TRBV28 and TRBJ2-7, is DVKVTQSSRYLVKRTGEKVFLECVQDMDHENMFWYRQDPGLGLRLIYFSYDVKMKEKGDIPEGYSVSREKKERFSLILESASTNQTSMYLCASSDSDEQYFGPGTRLTVT.

This clone came up once. The chain employs TRBV5-6 and TRBJ1-5, with D hard to call. V was trimmed by 2 bases and J by 2 bases, leaving 8 bases between them. CDR3 length: 14 amino acids. CDR1 is SGHDT, CDR2 YYEEEE, per germline. CDR3 in amino acids: CASSFLTGNQPQHF. As DNA, the CDR3 is TGTGCCAGCAGCTTCCTGACGGGCAATCAGCCCCAGCATTTT.

This clone was counted a single time. V gene TRBV6-1 combines with J gene TRBJ2-7; the match to TRBD1 covers 9 bases. There are 13 residues in the CDR3. J was trimmed by 5 bases and V by 8 bases; bases with no gene match: 7. In germline, CDR1 is MNHNS, CDR2 SASEGT. The CDR3 bases are TGTGCCAGCGCGGGACAGGGTTTACACGAGCAGTACTTC. Its protein is CASAGQGLHEQYF.

CDR3 nucleotide sequence: TGTGCCAGTAGTATAGTTGAGAGGGTAAAGCAGGGACTGAACACTGAAGCTTTCTTT. Translating gives CASSIVERVKQGLNTEAFF. This chain connects TRBV19 to TRBJ1-1; TRBD1 is a possible D gene (5 bases). V lost 1 base and J 0 bases, leaving 21 bases between the germline ends. The germline V gene encodes CDR1 LNHDA and CDR2 SQIVND (reference sequence). The CDR3 covers 19 residues.

About this clone: At one end, the junction sequence differs from germline, possibly due to a read error. The chain links TRBV7-7 to TRBJ1-1; TRBD1 is a possible D gene (5 bases). The CDR3 runs 14 residues. CDR1 is SSHAT and CDR2 is FNYEAQ in the germline V gene (reference sequence). CDR3 nucleotides: TGTGCTAGCAGCCCAGTCGGGGGTTCAACCGAAGCTTTCTTT. Its translation is CASSPVGGSTEAFF.

The chain has TRBV5-5 and TRBJ1-5; no clear D. Germline V CDR1 and CDR2: SGHKS, YYEKEE (reference sequence). This CDR3 has 15 amino acids. Trimming took 6 bases from V and 0 from J, leaving 13 bases between them. The CDR3, as DNA: TGTGCCAGCAAGGAGGGCCAGATTAGCAATCAGCCCCAGCATTTT. This translates into CASKEGQISNQPQHF.

The gene calls are TRBV4-2 and TRBJ1-1, with D possibly matching TRBD1 (6 bases). Germline CDR1 reads LGHNA; CDR2 reads YNFKEQ. This CDR3 region has 15 residues. V lost 5 bases and J lost 3, with 16 bases in between. DNA for the CDR3: TGTGCCAGCAGCTCACGACAGGAGGAGTACACTGAAGCTTTCTTT. This gives the protein CASSSRQEEYTEAFF.